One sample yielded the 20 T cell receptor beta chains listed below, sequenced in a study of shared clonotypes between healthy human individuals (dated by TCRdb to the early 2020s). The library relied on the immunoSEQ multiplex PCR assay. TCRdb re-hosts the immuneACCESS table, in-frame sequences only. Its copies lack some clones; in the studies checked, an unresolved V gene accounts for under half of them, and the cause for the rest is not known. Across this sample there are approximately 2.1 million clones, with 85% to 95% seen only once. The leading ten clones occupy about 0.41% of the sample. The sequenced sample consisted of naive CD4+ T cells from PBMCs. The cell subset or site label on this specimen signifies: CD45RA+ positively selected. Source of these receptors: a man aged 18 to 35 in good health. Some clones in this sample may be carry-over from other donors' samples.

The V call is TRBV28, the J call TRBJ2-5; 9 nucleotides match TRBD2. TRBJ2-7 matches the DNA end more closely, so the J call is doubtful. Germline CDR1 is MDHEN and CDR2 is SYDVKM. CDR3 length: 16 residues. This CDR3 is CASSLSSGRSSYEQYF. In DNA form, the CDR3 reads TGTGCCAGCAGTTTATCGAGCGGGAGGAGCTCCTACGAGCAGTACTTC.

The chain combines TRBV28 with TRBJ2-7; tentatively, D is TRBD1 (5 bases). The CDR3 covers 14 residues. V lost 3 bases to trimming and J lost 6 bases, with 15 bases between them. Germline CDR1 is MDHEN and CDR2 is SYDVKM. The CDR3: CASSFWQGISEQYF. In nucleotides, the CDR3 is TGTGCCAGCAGTTTCTGGCAGGGAATTAGCGAGCAGTACTTC.

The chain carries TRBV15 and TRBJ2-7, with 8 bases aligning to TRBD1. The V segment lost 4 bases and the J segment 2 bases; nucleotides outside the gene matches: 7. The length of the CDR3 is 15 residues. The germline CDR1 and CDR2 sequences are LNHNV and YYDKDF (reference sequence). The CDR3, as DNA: TGTGCCACCAGCATGGGGGGACAGGCGGCCTACGAGCAGTACTTC. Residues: CATSMGGQAAYEQYF.

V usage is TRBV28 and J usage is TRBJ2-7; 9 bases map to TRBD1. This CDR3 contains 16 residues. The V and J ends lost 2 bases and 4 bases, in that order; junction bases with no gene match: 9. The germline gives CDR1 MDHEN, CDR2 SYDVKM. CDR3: CASSLHAWTGEYEQYF. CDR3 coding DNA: TGTGCCAGCAGTTTACATGCTTGGACAGGGGAATACGAGCAGTACTTC.

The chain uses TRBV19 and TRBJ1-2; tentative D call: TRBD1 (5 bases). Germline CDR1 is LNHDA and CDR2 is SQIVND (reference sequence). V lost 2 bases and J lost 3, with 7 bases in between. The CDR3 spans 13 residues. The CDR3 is CASSISGDYGYTF. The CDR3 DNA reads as TGTGCCAGTAGTATATCGGGGGACTATGGCTACACCTTC.

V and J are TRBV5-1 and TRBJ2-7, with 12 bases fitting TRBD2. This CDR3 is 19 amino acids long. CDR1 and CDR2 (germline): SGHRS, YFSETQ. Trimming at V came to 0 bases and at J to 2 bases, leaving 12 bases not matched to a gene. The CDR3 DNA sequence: TGCGCCAGCAGCTTGGTCTCCGGTCCATCTAGCGGGAGGGCCTACGAGCAGTACTTC. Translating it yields CASSLVSGPSSGRAYEQYF.

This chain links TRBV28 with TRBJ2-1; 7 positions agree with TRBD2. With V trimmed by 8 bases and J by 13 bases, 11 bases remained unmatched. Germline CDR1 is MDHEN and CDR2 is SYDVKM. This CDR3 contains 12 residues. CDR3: CASRIGGRIQFF. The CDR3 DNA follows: TGTGCCAGCCGAATCGGCGGGAGAATACAGTTCTTC.

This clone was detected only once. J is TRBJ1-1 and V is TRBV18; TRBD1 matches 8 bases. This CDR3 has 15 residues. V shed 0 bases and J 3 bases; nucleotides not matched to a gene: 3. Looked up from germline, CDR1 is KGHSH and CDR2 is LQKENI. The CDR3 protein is CASSPPTGVDTEAFF. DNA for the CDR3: TGTGCCAGCTCACCACCGACAGGGGTAGACACTGAAGCTTTCTTT.

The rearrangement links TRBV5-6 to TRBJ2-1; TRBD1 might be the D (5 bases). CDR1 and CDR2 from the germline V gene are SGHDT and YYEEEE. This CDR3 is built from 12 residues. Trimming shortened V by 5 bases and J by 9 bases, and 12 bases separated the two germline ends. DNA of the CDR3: TGTGCCAGCAGTGCTCAGGGTGGTGAGCAGTTCTTC. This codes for CASSAQGGEQFF.

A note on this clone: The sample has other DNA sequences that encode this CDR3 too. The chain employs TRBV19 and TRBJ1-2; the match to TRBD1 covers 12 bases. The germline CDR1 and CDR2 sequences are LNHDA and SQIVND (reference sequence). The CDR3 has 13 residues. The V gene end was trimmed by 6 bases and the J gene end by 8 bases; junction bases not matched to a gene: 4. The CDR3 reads CASRGQGARGYTF. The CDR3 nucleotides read TGTGCCAGTAGGGGACAGGGGGCGCGCGGCTACACCTTC.

The CDR3 loop reads CASSQDIFWSQTGTEAFF. DNA of the CDR3: TGTGCCAGCAGCCAAGATATATTTTGGTCGCAGACGGGGACTGAAGCTTTCTTT. The V and J genes are TRBV14 and TRBJ1-1; D remains ambiguous. Germline V gives CDR1 SGHDN, CDR2 FVKESK. V shed 0 bases and J shed 5 bases, with 22 bases lying between them. The CDR3 spans 18 residues. Together with reference TRBV14 and TRBJ1-1, the CDR3 gives the full variable domain: EAGVTQFPSHSVIEKGQTVTLRCDPISGHDNLYWYRRVMGKEIKFLLHFVKESKQDESGMPNNRFLAERTGGTYSTLKVQPAELEDSGVYFCASSQDIFWSQTGTEAFFGQGTRLTVV.

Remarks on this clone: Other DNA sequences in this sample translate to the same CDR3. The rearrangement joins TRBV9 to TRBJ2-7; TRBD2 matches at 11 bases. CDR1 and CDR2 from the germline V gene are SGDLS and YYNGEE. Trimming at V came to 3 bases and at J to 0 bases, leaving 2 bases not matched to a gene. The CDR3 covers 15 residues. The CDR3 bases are TGTGCCAGCAGCGCGGGACTAGCGGACTCCTACGAGCAGTACTTC. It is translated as CASSAGLADSYEQYF.

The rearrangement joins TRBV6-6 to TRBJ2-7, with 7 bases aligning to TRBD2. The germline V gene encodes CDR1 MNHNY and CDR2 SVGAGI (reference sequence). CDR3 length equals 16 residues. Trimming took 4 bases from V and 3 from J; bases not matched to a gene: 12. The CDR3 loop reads CASSSGWGLQYYEQYF. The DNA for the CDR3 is TGTGCCAGCAGTTCTGGGTGGGGACTACAATACTACGAGCAGTACTTC.

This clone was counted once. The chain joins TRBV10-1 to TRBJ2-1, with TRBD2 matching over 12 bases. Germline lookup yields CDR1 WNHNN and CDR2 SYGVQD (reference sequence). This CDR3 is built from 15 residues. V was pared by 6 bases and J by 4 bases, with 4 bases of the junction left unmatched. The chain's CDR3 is CASSRTSGVYNEQFF. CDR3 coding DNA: TGCGCCAGCAGCCGGACTAGCGGGGTTTACAATGAGCAGTTCTTC.

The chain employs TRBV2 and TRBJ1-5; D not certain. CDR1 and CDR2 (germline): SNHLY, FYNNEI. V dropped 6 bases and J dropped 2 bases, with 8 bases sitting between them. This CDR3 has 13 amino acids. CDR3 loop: CASRVWGNQPQHF. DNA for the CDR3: TGTGCCAGCAGGGTCTGGGGCAATCAGCCCCAGCATTTT.

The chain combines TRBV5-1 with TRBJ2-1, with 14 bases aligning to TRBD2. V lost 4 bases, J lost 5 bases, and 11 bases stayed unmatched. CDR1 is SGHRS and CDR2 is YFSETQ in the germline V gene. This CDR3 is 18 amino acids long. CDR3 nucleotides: TGCGCCAGCAGCCCAGGGACTAGCGGGAGTATTTTCCACAATGAGCAGTTCTTC. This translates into CASSPGTSGSIFHNEQFF.

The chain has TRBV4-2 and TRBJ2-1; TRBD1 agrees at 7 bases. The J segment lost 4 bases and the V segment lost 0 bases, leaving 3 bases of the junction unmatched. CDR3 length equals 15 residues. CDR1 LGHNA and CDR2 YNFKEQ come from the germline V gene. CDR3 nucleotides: TGTGCCAGCAGCCAAGACAGGGGGAGATACAATGAGCAGTTCTTC. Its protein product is CASSQDRGRYNEQFF.

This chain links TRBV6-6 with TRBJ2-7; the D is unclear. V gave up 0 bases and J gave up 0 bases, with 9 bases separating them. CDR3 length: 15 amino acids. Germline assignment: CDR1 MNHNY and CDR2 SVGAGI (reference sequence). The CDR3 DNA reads TGTGCCAGCAGTTACTCGATTACAGCCTCCTACGAGCAGTACTTC. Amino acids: CASSYSITASYEQYF.

CDR3 protein: CASSKEVTPGTQYF. For the CDR3, the DNA is TGTGCCAGCAGCAAAGAAGTGACGCCTGGGACCCAGTACTTC. The rearrangement links TRBV9 to TRBJ2-5; D not certain. The CDR3 sequence is 14 residues long. V dropped 4 bases and J dropped 7 bases, with 17 bases sitting between them. CDR1 SGDLS and CDR2 YYNGEE come from the germline V gene.

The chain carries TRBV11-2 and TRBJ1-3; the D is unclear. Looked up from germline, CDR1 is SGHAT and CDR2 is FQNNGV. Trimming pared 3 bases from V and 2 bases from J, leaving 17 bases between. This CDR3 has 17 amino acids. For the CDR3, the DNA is TGTGCCAGCAGCTTGCTCCCCCCTGGTGTAGCTGGAAACACCATATATTTT. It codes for CASSLLPPGVAGNTIYF.